The clone carrying this TCR beta chain was seen only a few times. Its matching antigen is unknown. This CDR3 has 12 residues. CDR1 and CDR2 (germline): SGHAT, FQNNGV. V lost 4 bases to trimming and J lost 6 bases, with 9 bases between them. Each CDR3 protein gets one entry after TCRdb re-called the 5' RACE reads with MiXCR. Here the sample spans approximately 250,000 distinct CDR3 sequences, approximately 15% being singletons. The entry originates in a study of T-cell memory formation after mild COVID-19. For the study at large: The TCR clusters were mostly specific to one donor.

Study results and limitations: Cross-reactive memory appears to have joined, as suggested by some responding clones showing up in pre-infection memory. Clones contracting over day 15 to 85 were CD4/CD8 balanced, with later expanders leaning CD4+.

V gene TRBV11-2 combines with J gene TRBJ2-5; D may be TRBD2 (5 bases). The TCR was taken from an adult woman who had mild COVID-19 (a few samples of this study predate the infection). Cell type and time point are not known. Sequenced: PBMCs or a T cell subset sorted from them (not recorded which). This chain's CDR3 is CASSSDGKTQYF. The DNA of the CDR3 is TGTGCCAGCAGCTCGGACGGGAAGACCCAGTACTTC.